The text below deals with one T cell receptor beta chain. Its antigen is unknown. These data originate in a study of T cell responses to AZD1222 COVID-19 vaccine. Study results and limitations: Reportedly, close to half of spike-specific TCRs are directed against unmutated variant regions. Spike regions recognized by vaccine-associated CD4 TCRs spanned the protein, led by 160-218 and 743-854. Females outnumbered males among donors, who were mostly white British; clonal diversity was possibly underestimated.

Sequencing was performed with immunoSEQ multiplex PCR; in TCRdb, only in-frame clones are kept and a portion is missing. The profile shows tens of thousands of clones, roughly 90% of them singletons. V was pared by 0 bases and J by 2 bases, with 8 bases between. The CDR3 has 15 amino acids. The germline V gene encodes CDR1 LNHNV and CDR2 YYDKDF (reference sequence). V usage is TRBV15 and J usage is TRBJ1-5, with D hard to call. Material: peripheral blood, obtained 28 days after the second AZD1222 dose. The origin of this receptor is an adult who received the AZD1222 COVID-19 vaccine. DNA for the CDR3: TGTGCCACCAGCAGAGATCGGACGGGCAATCAGCCCCAGCATTTT. This gives the protein CATSRDRTGNQPQHF.